This T cell receptor (beta chain) was retrieved from a study of shared clonotypes between healthy human individuals. Within Nashville, Tennessee resided all donors, each a Caucasian adult. Unsorted samples drew genomic DNA from approximately 87 million PBMCs. The CDR3 loop spans 12 amino acids. V lost 6 bases and J lost 5, with 11 bases in between. CDR1 and CDR2 (germline): KGHSH, LQKENI. The assay was immunoSEQ multiplex PCR, and TCRdb's table has in-frame clones only and misses some. The table records nearly 500,000 clones, less than 80% of them present only once. Source material: PBMCs. The chain has TRBV18 and TRBJ2-7; D may match TRBD1 or TRBD2 (5 bases each). This sequence was found in a woman between 40 and 55 years old in good health. Some clones in this sample may be carry-over from other donors' samples. DNA for the CDR3: TGTGCCAGCTCCCCTATGGGGGACGAGCAGTACTTC. It translates to CASSPMGDEQYF.